This T cell receptor beta chain was sequenced in a study of blood T cell repertoires in COVID-19. Study-wide background: PBMCs, B-cell-depleted T cells, or T cells provided the cDNA or gDNA that made up the material.

Assay used: immunoSEQ multiplex PCR; TCRdb lists only in-frame clones, some missing. Of about 440,000 clones in the sample, 70% to 90% were seen once. Germline assignment: CDR1 SGDLS and CDR2 YYNGEE. The CDR3 spans 16 residues. V lost 0 bases, J lost 0 bases, and 9 bases lay in between. The sequenced material came from PBMCs or T cells enriched from blood (not recorded which). V is TRBV9 and J is TRBJ2-2, with unresolved D. The sequence came from a woman between 18 and 30 years old with acute COVID-19. CDR3 nucleotides: TGTGCCAGCAGCGTAGAAGGCGGATCGAACACCGGGGAGCTGTTTTTT. Protein: CASSVEGGSNTGELFF.